This TCR beta chain was obtained from a study of blood T cell repertoires in COVID-19. Across the whole study: COVID-19 samples from acute and convalescent phases originated in the United States, Italy and Spain. T cells, B-cell-depleted T cells, or PBMCs supplied cDNA or gDNA.

CDR3 size: 16 residues. V dropped 5 bases and J dropped 6 bases, with 20 bases sitting between them. Germline values: CDR1 LGHNT, CDR2 FRNRAP. Original processing methods: Quantification of nucleated cells was approximated via reference gene primer amplification. Sequencing used immunoSEQ multiplex PCR; TCRdb keeps in-frame clones, though not all of them. V and J calls and clone size are as listed in that table; D and trimming were resolved from the DNA. The sample has fewer than 200,000 clones, about nine tenths seen once. This receptor was taken from a man in his sixties or seventies with active or convalescent COVID-19. The genes are TRBV12-5 and TRBJ2-1, with D tentatively TRBD1 (5 bases). Sequenced sample: peripheral blood. The CDR3 loop reads CASGPPDRKIINEQFF. The CDR3 region has the DNA TGTGCTAGTGGTCCCCCAGACAGAAAGATAATCAATGAGCAGTTCTTC.